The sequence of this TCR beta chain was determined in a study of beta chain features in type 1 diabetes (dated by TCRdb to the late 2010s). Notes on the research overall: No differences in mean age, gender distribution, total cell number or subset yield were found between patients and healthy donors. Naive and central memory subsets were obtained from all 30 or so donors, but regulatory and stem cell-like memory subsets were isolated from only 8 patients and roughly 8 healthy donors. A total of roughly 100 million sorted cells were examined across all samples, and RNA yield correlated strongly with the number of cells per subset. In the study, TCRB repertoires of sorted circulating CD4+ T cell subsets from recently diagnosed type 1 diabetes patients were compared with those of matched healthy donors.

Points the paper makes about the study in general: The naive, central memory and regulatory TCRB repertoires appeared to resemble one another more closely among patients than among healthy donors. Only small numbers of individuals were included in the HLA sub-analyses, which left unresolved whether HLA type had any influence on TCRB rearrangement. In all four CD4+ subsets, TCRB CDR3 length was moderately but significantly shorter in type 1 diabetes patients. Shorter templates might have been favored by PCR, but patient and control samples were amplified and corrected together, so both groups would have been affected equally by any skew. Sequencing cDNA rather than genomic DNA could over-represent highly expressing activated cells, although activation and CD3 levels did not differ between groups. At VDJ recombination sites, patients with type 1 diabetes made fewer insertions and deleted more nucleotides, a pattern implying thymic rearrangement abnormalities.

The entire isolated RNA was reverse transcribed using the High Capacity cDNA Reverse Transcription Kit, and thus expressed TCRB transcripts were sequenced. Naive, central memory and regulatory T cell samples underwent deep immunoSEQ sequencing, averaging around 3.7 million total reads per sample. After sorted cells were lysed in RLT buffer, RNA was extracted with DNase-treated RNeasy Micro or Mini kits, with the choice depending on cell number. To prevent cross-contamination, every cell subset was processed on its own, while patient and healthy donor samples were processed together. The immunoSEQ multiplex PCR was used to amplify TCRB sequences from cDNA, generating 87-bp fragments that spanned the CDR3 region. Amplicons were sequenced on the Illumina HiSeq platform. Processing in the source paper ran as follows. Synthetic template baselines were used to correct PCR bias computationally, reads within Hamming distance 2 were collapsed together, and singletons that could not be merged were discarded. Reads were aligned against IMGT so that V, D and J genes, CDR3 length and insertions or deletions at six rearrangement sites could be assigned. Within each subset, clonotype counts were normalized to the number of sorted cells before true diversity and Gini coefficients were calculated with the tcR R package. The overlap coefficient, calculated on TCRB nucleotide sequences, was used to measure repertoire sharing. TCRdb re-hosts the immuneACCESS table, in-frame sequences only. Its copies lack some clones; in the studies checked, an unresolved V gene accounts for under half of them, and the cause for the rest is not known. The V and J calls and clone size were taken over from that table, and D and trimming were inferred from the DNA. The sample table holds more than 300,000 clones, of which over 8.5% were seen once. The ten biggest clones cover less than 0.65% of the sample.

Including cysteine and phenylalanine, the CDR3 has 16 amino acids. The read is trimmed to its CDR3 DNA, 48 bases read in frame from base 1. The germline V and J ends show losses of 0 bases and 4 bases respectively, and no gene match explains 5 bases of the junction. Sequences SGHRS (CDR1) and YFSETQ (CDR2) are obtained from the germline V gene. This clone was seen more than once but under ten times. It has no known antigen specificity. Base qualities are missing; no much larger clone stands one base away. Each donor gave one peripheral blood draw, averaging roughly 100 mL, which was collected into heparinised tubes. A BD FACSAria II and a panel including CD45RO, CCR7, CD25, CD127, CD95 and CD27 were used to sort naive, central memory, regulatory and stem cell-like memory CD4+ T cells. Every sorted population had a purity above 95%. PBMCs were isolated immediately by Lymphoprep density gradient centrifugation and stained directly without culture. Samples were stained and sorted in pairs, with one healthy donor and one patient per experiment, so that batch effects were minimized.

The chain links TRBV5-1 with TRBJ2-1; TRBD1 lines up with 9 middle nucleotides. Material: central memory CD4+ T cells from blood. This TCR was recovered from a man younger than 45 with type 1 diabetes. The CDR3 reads CASSLVAGTGYNEQFF. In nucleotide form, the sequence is TGCGCCAGCAGCTTGGTTGCCGGGACAGGGTACAATGAGCAGTTCTTC.